Included here is one TCR beta chain sequence, with context. TCRdb keeps only in-frame clones here, not all; method: immunoSEQ multiplex PCR. This repertoire shows 250,000 to 350,000 clones, around 76% found once; its top ten account for about 5%. This sample is drawn from a study of cytotoxic CD8 clonotypes in ibrutinib-treated CLL. Germline-derived CDR1 and CDR2 are LNHDA and SQIVND (reference sequence). Trimming at V came to 6 bases and at J to 0 bases, leaving 5 bases not matched to a gene. The CDR3 sequence is 15 residues long. J is TRBJ2-5 and V is TRBV19; TRBD2 aligns across 9 bases. This sequence originates from a human donor with chronic lymphocytic leukemia. This sample comprised PBMCs, obtained at disease progression, from a patient treated with ibrutinib. The chain's CDR3 is CASSGLAGNQETQYF. For the CDR3, the DNA is TGTGCCAGTAGCGGGCTAGCGGGAAACCAAGAGACCCAGTACTTC.